One and the same sample provided the 5 T cell receptor beta chains below, sequenced in a study of brain T cells in children with intractable seizures. This table comes from immunoSEQ multiplex PCR, and its TCRdb copy is limited to in-frame clones, with some not included. This table has about 76,000 clones, 93% appearing once. The sample was peripheral blood, taken at surgery. The receptors were sampled from a boy in the first two years of life with tuberous sclerosis and intractable seizures.

The chain combines TRBV19 with TRBJ2-3; D is unresolved. The CDR3 contains 16 residues. V was clipped by 5 bases and J by 0 bases, with 15 bases between them. Germline V gives CDR1 LNHDA, CDR2 SQIVND (reference sequence). The CDR3 nucleotides read TGTGCCAGTAGTCTCTACCGAAAGCAAAGCACAGATACGCAGTATTTT. This encodes CASSLYRKQSTDTQYF.

The V gene is TRBV5-1, the J gene TRBJ2-1; 7 bases line up with TRBD1. Germline CDR1 SGHRS, CDR2 YFSETQ. V shed 1 base and J 9 bases; nucleotides not matched to a gene: 10. This CDR3 comprises 15 residues. CDR3: CASSLYDRDVGEQFF. Here the CDR3 DNA reads TGCGCCAGCAGCTTGTACGACAGGGATGTGGGTGAGCAGTTCTTC.

A single count supports this clone. V usage is TRBV9 and J usage is TRBJ1-2, with a possible D match to TRBD1 (5 bases). This CDR3 spans 12 amino acids. Germline lookup yields CDR1 SGDLS and CDR2 YYNGEE. V was clipped by 3 bases and J by 13 bases, with 16 bases between them. CDR3 bases: TGTGCCAGCAGCGCGGGGACGGCCTACCTCACCTTC. It encodes CASSAGTAYLTF.

The chain couples TRBV7-3 to TRBJ2-3; D is perhaps TRBD2 (6 bases). CDR1 and CDR2 from the germline V gene are SGHTA and FQGTGA. The CDR3 contains 16 residues. The germline V and J ends were trimmed by 4 bases and 4 bases, with 18 bases remaining between them. The CDR3 nucleotides are TGTGCCAGCAGCTCTACCGGGACTCCGGGCCCAGATACGCAGTATTTT. Translated, it gives CASSSTGTPGPDTQYF.

The V and J genes are TRBV12-5 and TRBJ2-7; no clear D. Germline CDR1 reads LGHNT; CDR2 reads FRNRAP. This CDR3 is 12 amino acids long. V dropped 6 bases and J dropped 3 bases, with 9 bases sitting between them. CDR3 sequence reads: CASGPGLYEQYF. The CDR3, as DNA: TGTGCTAGTGGCCCGGGCCTCTACGAGCAGTACTTC. Full variable domain (missing parts from reference TRBV12-5 and TRBJ2-7): DARVTQTPRHKVTEMGQEVTMRCQPILGHNTVFWYRQTMMQGLELLAYFRNRAPLDDSGMPKDRFSAEMPDATLATLKIQPSEPRDSAVYFCASGPGLYEQYFGPGTRLTVT.